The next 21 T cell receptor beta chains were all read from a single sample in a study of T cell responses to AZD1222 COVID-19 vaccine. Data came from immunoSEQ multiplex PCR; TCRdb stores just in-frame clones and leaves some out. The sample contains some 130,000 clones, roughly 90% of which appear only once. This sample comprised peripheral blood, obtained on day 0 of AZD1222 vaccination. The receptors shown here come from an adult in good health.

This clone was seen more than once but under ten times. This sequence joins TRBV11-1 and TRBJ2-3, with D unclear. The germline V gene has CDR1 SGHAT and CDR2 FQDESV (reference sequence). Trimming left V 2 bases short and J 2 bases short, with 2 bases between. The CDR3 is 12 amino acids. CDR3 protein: CASSLITDTQYF. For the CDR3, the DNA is TGTGCCAGCAGCTTAATCACAGATACGCAGTATTTT.

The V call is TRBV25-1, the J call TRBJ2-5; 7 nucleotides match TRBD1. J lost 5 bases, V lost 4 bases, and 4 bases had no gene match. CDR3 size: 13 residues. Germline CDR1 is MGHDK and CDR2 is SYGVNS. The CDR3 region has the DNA TGTGCCAGCAGTGTACAGGGGCCGGAGACCCAGTACTTC. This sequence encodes CASSVQGPETQYF.

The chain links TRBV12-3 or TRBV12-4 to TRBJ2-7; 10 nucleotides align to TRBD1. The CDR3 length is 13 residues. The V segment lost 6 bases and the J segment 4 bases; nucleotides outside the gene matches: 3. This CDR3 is CASRPGQGYEQYF. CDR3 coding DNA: TGTGCCAGCAGGCCGGGACAGGGGTACGAGCAGTACTTC.

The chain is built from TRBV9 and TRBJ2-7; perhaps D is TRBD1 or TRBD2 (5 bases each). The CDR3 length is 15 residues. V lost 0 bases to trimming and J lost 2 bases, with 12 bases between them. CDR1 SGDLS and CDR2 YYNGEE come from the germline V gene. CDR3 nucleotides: TGTGCCAGCAGCGTAGCCGGGACCCCAACCTACGAGCAGTACTTC. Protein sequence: CASSVAGTPTYEQYF.

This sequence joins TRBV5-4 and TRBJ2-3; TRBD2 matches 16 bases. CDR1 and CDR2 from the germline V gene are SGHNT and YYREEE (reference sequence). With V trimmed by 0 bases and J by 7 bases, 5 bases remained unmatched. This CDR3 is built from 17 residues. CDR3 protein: CASSLAGLAGGRHTQYF. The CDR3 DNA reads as TGTGCCAGCAGCTTGGCGGGACTAGCGGGGGGGAGGCATACGCAGTATTTT.

This chain's CDR3 is CASSLGLNGNEQFF. CDR3 sequence (DNA): TGTGCCAGCAGCTTAGGCCTGAACGGGAATGAGCAGTTCTTC. The V and J genes are TRBV11-2 and TRBJ2-1; D uncertain. V lost 1 base to trimming and J lost 7 bases, with 11 bases between them. The length of the CDR3 is 14 residues. Germline V gene lookup returns CDR1 SGHAT and CDR2 FQNNGV.

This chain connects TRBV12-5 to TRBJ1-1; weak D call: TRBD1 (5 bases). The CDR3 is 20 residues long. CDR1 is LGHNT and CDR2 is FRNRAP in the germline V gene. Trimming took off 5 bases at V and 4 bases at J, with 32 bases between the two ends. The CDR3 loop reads CASGHRIVSPGRGLSTEAFF. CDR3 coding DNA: TGTGCTAGTGGTCACCGCATCGTCAGTCCAGGGAGGGGATTGAGCACTGAAGCTTTCTTT.

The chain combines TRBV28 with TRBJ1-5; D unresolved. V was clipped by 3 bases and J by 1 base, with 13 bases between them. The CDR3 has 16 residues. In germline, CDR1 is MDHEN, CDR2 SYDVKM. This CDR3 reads CASSFSAGISNQPQHF. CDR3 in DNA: TGTGCCAGCAGTTTTTCGGCGGGGATAAGCAATCAGCCCCAGCATTTT.

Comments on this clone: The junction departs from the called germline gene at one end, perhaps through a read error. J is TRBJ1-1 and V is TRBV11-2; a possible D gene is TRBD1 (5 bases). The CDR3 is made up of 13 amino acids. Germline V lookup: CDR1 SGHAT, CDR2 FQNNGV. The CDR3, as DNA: TGTGCCAGCAGCTTAGAACCATCAGGGCATGAGGGCTTT. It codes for CASSLEPSGHEGF.

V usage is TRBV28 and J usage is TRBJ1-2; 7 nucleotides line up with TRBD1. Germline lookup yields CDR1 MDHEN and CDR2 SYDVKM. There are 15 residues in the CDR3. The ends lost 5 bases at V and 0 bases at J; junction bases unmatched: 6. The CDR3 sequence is CASSPGTETNYGYTF. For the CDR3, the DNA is TGTGCCAGCAGTCCCGGGACAGAAACTAACTATGGCTACACCTTC.

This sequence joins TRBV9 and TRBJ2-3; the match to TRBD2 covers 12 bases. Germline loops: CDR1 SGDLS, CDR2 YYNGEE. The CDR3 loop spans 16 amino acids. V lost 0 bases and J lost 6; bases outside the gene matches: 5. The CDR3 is CASSVGLAGEWDTQYF. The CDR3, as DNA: TGTGCCAGCAGCGTAGGACTAGCGGGAGAGTGGGATACGCAGTATTTT.

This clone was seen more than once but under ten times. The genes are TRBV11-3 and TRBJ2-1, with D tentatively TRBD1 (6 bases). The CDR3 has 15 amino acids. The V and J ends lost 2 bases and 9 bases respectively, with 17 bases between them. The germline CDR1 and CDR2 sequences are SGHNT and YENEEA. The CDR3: CASSLKGGVGSEQFF. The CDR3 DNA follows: TGTGCCAGCAGCTTAAAAGGGGGAGTGGGGAGTGAGCAGTTCTTC.

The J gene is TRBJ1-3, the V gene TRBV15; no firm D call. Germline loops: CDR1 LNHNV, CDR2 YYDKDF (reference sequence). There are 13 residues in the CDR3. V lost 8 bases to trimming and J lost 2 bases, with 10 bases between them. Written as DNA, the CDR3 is TGTGCCACCCACTCTGCGCCTGGAAACACCATATATTTT. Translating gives CATHSAPGNTIYF.

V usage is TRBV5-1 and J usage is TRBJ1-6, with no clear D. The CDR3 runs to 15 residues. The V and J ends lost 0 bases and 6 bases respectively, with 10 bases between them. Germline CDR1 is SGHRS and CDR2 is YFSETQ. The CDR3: CASSLAASGNSPLHF. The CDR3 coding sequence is TGCGCCAGCAGCTTGGCGGCAAGCGGTAATTCACCCCTCCACTTT. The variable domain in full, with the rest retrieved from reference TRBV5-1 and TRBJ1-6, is KAGVTQTPRYLIKTRGQQVTLSCSPISGHRSVSWYQQTPGQGLQFLFEYFSETQRNKGNFPGRFSGRQFSNSRSEMNVSTLELGDSALYLCASSLAASGNSPLHFGNGTRLTVT.

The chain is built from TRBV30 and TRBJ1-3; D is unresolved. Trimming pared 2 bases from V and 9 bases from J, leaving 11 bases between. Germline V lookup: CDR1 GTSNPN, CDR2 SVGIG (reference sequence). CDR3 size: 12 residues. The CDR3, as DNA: TGTGCCTGGAGTCGTTACCCTAGCACCATATATTTT. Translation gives CAWSRYPSTIYF.

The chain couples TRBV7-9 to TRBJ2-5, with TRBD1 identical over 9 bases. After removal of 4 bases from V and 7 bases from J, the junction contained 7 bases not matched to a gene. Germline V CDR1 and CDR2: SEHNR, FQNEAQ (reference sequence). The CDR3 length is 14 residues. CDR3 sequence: CASSWGQGSATQYF. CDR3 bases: TGTGCCAGCAGCTGGGGACAGGGCAGCGCGACCCAGTACTTC. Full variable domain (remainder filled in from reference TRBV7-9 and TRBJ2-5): DTGVSQNPRHKITKRGQNVTFRCDPISEHNRLYWYRQTLGQGPEFLTYFQNEAQLEKSRLLSDRFSAERPKGSFSTLEIQRTEQGDSAMYLCASSWGQGSATQYFGPGTRLLVL.

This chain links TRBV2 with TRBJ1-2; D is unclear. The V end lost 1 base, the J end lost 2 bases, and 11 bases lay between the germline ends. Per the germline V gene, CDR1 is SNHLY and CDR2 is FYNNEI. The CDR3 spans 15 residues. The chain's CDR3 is CASSEEAAPNYGYTF. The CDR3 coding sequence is TGTGCCAGCAGTGAAGAGGCAGCTCCAAACTATGGCTACACCTTC.

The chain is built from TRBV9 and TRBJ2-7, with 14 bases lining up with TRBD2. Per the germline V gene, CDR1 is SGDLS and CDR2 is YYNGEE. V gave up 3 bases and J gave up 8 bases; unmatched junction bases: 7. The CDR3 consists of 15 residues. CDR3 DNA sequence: TGTGCCAGCAGCGCAGGGACTAGCGGGAGTTTTAAGCAGTACTTC. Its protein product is CASSAGTSGSFKQYF.

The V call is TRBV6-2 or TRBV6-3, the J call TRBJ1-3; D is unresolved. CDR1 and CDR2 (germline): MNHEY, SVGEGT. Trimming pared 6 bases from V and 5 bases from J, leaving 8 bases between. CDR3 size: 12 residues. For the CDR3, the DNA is TGTGCCAGCAGCAGCCAGAGAAACACCATATATTTT. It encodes CASSSQRNTIYF.

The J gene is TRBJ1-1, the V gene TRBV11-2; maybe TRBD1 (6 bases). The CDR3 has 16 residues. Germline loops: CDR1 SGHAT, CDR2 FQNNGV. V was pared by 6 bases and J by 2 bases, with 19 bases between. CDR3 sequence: CASSNPFRTANTEAFF. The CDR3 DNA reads TGTGCCAGCAGTAACCCCTTCCGGACAGCAAACACTGAAGCTTTCTTT.

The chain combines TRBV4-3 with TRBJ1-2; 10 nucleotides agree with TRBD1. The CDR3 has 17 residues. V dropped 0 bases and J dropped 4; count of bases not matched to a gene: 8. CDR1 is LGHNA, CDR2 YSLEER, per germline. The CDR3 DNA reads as TGCGCCAGCAGCCAAGATATGGGAGACAGGGGGCCCTATGGCTACACCTTC. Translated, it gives CASSQDMGDRGPYGYTF.